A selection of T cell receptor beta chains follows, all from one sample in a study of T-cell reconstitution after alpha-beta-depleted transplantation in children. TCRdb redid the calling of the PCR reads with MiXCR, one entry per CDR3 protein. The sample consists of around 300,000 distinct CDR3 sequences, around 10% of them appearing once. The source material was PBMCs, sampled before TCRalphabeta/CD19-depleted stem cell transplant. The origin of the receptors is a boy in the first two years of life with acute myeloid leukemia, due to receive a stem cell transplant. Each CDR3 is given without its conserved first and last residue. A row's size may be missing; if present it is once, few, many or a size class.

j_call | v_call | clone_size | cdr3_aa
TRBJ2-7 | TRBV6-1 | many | ASSGTGSYEQY
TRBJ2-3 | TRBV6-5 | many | ASSYSWSGRDTQY
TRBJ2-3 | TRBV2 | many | ASSEAGAGDTDTQY
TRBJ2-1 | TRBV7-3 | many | ASSLSNLDNEQF
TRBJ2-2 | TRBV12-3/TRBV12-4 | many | ASLGTTNTGELF
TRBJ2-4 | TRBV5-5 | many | ASSKPRGLNIQY
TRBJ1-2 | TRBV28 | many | ASSLGGQGYT
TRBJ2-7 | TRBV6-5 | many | ASSYLQGMAAEQY
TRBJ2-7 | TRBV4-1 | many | ASSQDPDRVYEQY
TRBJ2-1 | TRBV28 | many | ASKSLKGGPYNEQF
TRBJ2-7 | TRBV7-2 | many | ASSTFASYEQY
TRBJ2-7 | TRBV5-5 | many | ASGGQGGYEQY
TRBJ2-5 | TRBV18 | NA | ASSRGAQETQY
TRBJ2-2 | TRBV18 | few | ASSPLTSGGNTGELF
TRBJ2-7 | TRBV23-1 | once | ASSQTTGRPSYEQY
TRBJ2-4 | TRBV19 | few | ASSIAGENIQY
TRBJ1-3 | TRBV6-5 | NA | ASRRGPDSGNTIY
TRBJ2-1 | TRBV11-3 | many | ASSLGSGGSYNEQF
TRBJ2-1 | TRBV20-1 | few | SARDPGTSGSHRIYGSYNEQF
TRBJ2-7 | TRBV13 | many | ASSLVAGGNEQY
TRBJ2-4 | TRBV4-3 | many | ASSQDRGVGNIQY
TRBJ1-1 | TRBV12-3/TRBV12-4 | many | ASSLRQTGRSEAF
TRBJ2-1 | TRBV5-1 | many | ASSLAEGGEQF
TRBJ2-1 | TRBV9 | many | ASSGGSSYNEQF
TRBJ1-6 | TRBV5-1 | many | ASSLRGGHNSPLH
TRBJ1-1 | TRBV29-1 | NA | STGDIGNTEAF
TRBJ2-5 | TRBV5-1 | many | ASSHVRPGGETQY
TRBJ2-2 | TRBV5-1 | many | ASSSDRLTGELF